Here is one T cell receptor beta chain with its context. V was clipped by 3 bases and J by 2 bases, with 0 bases between them. Germline V gene lookup returns CDR1 DFQATT and CDR2 SNEGSKA (reference sequence). The CDR3 covers 10 residues. The source of the sample is a study of read filtering for tumor transcriptome and immune sequencing. The library was built from roughly 400 ng RNA with molecular barcoded adaptors for alpha/delta and beta/gamma chains. From the reads, TCRdb called clonotypes with MiXCR, one entry per CDR3 protein. This repertoire shows 45,000 to 55,000 distinct CDR3 sequences, roughly 20% found once; its top ten account for approximately 15%.

The chain employs TRBV20-1 and TRBJ2-3; D unclear. Material for sequencing was a population of CD138-negative cells sorted from bone marrow. The TCR was taken from a donor at least 40 years old with multiple myeloma. The CDR3 DNA follows: TGCAGTGCTAGCACAGATACGCAGTATTTT. Residues: CSASTDTQYF.